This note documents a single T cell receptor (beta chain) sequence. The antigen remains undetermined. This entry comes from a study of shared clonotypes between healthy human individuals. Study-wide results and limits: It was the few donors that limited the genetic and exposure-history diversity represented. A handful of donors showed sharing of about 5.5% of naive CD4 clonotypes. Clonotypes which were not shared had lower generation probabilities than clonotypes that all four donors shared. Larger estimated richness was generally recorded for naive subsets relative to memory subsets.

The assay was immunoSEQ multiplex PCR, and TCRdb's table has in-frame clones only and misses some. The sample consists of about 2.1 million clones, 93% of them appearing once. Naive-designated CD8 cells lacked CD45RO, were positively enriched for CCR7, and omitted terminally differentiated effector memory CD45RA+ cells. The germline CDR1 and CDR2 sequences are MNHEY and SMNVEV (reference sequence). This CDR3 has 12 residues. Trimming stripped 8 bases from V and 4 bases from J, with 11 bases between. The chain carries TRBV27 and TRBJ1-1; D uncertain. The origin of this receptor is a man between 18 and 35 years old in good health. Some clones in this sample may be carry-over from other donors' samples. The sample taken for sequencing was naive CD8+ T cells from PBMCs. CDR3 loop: CASGWWGTEAFF. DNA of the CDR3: TGTGCCAGCGGATGGTGGGGCACTGAAGCTTTCTTT.